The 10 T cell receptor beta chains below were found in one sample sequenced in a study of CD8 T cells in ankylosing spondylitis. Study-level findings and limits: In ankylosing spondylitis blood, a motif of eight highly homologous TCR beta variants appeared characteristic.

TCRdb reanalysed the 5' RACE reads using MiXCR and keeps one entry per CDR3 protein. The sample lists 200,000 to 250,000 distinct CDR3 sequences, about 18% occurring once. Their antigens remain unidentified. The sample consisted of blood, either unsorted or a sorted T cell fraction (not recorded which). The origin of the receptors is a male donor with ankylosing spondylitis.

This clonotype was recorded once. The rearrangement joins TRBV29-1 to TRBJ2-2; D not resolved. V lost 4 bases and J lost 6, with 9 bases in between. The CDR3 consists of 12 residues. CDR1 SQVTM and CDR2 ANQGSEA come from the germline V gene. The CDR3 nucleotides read TGCAGCGTTGTTGAGGAACCCGGGGAGCTGTTTTTT. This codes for CSVVEEPGELFF.

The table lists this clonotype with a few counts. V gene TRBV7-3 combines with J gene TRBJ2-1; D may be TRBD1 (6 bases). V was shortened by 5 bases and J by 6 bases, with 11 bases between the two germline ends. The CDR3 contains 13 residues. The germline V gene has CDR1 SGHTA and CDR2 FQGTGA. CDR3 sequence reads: CASSPQGFNEQFF. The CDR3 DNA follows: TGTGCCAGCAGCCCACAGGGTTTCAATGAGCAGTTCTTC.

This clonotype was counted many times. CDR3 amino acids: CASSLGGGSGNSYNEQFF. As DNA, the CDR3 is TGTGCCAGCAGCTTGGGGGGGGGGAGCGGGAACTCCTACAATGAGCAGTTCTTC. The V and J genes are TRBV7-8 and TRBJ2-1; TRBD2 matches 7 bases. The V and J ends lost 3 bases and 0 bases, in that order; junction bases with no gene match: 11. Germline values: CDR1 SGHVS, CDR2 FQNEAQ. The CDR3 has 18 amino acids.

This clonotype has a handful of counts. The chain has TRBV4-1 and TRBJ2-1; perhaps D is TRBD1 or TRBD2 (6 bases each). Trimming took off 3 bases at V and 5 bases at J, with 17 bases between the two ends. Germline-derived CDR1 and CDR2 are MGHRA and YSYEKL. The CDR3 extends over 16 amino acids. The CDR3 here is CASSHTVRGPNNEQFF. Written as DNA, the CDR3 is TGCGCCAGCAGCCATACCGTACGGGGGCCCAACAATGAGCAGTTCTTC.

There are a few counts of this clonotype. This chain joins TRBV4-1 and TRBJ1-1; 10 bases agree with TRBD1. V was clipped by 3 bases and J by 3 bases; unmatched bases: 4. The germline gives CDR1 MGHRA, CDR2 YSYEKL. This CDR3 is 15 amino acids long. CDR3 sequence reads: CASSQTGQGDTEAFF. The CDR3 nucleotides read TGCGCCAGCAGCCAGACCGGACAGGGGGACACTGAAGCTTTCTTT.

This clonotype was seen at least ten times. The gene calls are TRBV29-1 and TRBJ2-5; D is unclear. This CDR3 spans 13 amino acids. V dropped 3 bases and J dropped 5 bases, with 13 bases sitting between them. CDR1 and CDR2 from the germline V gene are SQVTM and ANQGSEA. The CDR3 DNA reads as TGCAGCGTTGATCGGCGGATGCGGGAGACCCAGTACTTC. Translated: CSVDRRMRETQYF.

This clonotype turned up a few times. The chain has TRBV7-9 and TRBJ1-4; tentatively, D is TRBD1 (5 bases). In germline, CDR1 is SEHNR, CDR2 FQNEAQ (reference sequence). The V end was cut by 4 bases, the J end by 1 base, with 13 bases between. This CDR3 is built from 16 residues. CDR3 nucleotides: TGTGCCAGCAGCTCCCAAACGGGGGGAACTAATGAAAAACTGTTTTTT. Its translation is CASSSQTGGTNEKLFF.

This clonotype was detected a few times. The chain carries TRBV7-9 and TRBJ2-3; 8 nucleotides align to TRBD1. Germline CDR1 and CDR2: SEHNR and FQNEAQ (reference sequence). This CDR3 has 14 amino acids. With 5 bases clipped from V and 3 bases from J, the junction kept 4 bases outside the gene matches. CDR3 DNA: TGTGCCAGCAGCGCGACAGGGGTGACAGATACGCAGTATTTT. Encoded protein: CASSATGVTDTQYF.

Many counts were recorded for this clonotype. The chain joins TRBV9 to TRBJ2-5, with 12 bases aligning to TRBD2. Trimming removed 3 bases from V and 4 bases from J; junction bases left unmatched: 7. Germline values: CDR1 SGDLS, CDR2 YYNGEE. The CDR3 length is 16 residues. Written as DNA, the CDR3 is TGTGCCAGCAGCGCCCCACTAGCGGGAGGAGGAGAGACCCAGTACTTC. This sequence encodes CASSAPLAGGGETQYF. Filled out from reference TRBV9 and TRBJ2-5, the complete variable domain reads DSGVTQTPKHLITATGQRVTLRCSPRSGDLSVYWYQQSLDQGLQFLIQYYNGEERAKGNILERFSAQQFPDLHSELNLSSLELGDSALYFCASSAPLAGGGETQYFGPGTRLLVL.

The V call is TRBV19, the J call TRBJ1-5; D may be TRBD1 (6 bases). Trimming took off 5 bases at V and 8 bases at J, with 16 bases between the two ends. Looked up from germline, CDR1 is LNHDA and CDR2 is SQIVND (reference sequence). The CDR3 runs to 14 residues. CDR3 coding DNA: TGTGCCAGTAGTCCTGCAGGGGAGAGCGAGCCCCAGCATTTT. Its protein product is CASSPAGESEPQHF.